The 5 T cell receptor beta chains reported below all come from one sample, sequenced in a study of T cells in Graves' hyperthyroidism and ophthalmopathy. The investigators amplified TCR beta CDR3 regions from RNA transcripts. TCR CDR3 regions were first amplified by RT-PCR with HTBI primers. In TCRdb, the multiplex PCR reads were re-called with MiXCR into one record per CDR3 protein. Here the sample spans roughly 420,000 distinct CDR3 sequences, around 14% being singletons. Sequenced input: blood. The origin of the receptors is a woman aged 18 to 35 with Graves' hyperthyroidism.

In this sample, this clonotype turned up a few times. J is TRBJ1-6 and V is TRBV14; D not certain. V was shortened by 2 bases and J by 3 bases, with 8 bases between the two germline ends. The CDR3 length is 15 residues. Germline V lookup: CDR1 SGHDN, CDR2 FVKESK. CDR3 bases: TGTGCCAGCAGCCAAAACAGCGTCTATAATTCACCCCTCCACTTT. Its protein product is CASSQNSVYNSPLHF.

In its sample, this clonotype was seen a few times. This rearrangement joins TRBV27 to TRBJ2-1; 9 bases are a match to TRBD2. J lost 4 bases, V lost 2 bases, and 3 bases had no gene match. Germline-derived CDR1 and CDR2 are MNHEY and SMNVEV (reference sequence). This CDR3 has 15 residues. Here the CDR3 reads CASSLSLAGYNEQFF. CDR3 DNA: TGTGCCAGCAGTTTAAGTCTAGCGGGGTACAATGAGCAGTTCTTC.

Only a few counts were recorded for this clonotype. The chain links TRBV20-1 to TRBJ2-6; 13 bases align to TRBD2. The CDR3 extends over 17 amino acids. In germline, CDR1 is DFQATT, CDR2 SNEGSKA (reference sequence). The V gene end was trimmed by 3 bases and the J gene end by 4 bases; junction bases not matched to a gene: 6. CDR3 loop: CSARLGLAGTGANVLTF. DNA of the CDR3: TGCAGTGCTAGGTTGGGACTAGCGGGAACCGGGGCCAACGTCCTGACTTTC.

This clonotype has a count of ten or more. The gene calls are TRBV6-1 and TRBJ1-6, with D tentatively TRBD1 (5 bases). The CDR3 length is 16 residues. The germline V gene encodes CDR1 MNHNS and CDR2 SASEGT. Trimming took 8 bases from V and 7 from J, leaving 21 bases between them. CDR3 DNA sequence: TGTGCCAGCGGCCCCACGTTCGGGACGGAGAATTCACCCCTCCACTTT. Translation gives CASGPTFGTENSPLHF.

As to this clonotype: This may stem from a read error, because a much larger clone lies one nucleotide away. The CDR3 here is CASSLSGSGKTIYF. CDR3 nucleotide sequence: TGTGCCAGCAGCTTATCAGGTTCTGGAAAGACCATATATTTT. V usage is TRBV7-9 and J usage is TRBJ1-3; D gene unclear. Germline values: CDR1 SEHNR, CDR2 FQNEAQ (reference sequence). The CDR3 contains 14 residues.